The rows below give T cell receptor beta chains drawn from one sample of a study of cytomegalovirus exposure and HLA in healthy donors. Data came from immunoSEQ multiplex PCR; TCRdb stores just in-frame clones and leaves some out. Of 150,000 to 200,000 clones listed, roughly 78% are singletons. The specimen was PBMCs. These receptors were collected from a woman aged 45 to 65 in good health and CMV-seropositive. CDR3s include the opening cysteine and the closing phenylalanine or tryptophan. The D gene is left open where the match is weak. Some rows have no size entry. The others give once, few or many, or a class for an expanded clone.

D: .; J: TRBJ1-2; V: TRBV15; size: few; length: 15; DNA: TGTGCCACCAGCAGAGATCGGGTAACAGGGTATGGCTACACCTTC; CDR3: CATSRDRVTGYGYTF
D: .; J: TRBJ2-7; V: TRBV2; size: few; length: 14; DNA: TGTGCCAGCATCAAAGAGGGAGCCAGCAACGAGCAGTACTTC; CDR3: CASIKEGASNEQYF
D: .; J: TRBJ1-5; V: TRBV18; size: .; length: 14; DNA: TGTGCCAGCTCACTGGCCTTGGAGGGACAGCCCCAGCATTTT; CDR3: CASSLALEGQPQHF
D: TRBD1; J: TRBJ1-1; V: TRBV5-1; size: .; length: 16; DNA: TGCGCCAGCAGCTTCTTAGGGACAGGGCTAAACACTGAAGCTTTCTTT; CDR3: CASSFLGTGLNTEAFF
D: TRBD1; J: TRBJ2-5; V: TRBV4-2; size: .; length: 15; DNA: TGTGCCAGCAGCCAACCGGGACAGGTACAAGAGACCCAGTACTTC; CDR3: CASSQPGQVQETQYF
D: TRBD2; J: TRBJ2-5; V: TRBV5-1; size: .; length: 15; DNA: TGCGCCAGCAGCTTTTCCCCGGGGGGGCAAGAGACCCAGTACTTC; CDR3: CASSFSPGGQETQYF
D: .; J: TRBJ1-2; V: TRBV9; size: .; length: 15; DNA: TGTGCCAGCAGCGTAGGGGGGGGGACAAGGGATGGCTACACCTTC; CDR3: CASSVGGGTRDGYTF
D: TRBD1; J: TRBJ1-4; V: TRBV5-4; size: .; length: 15; DNA: TGTGCCAGCAGCTTAACAGGGGGGCAAGGAGAAAAACTGTTTTTT; CDR3: CASSLTGGQGEKLFF
D: TRBD1; J: TRBJ2-1; V: TRBV6-5; size: .; length: 15; DNA: TGTGCCAGCAGTTACTGGGCAGGGGGCGTCGATGAGCAGTTCTTC; CDR3: CASSYWAGGVDEQFF
D: TRBD1; J: TRBJ2-1; V: TRBV2; size: medium-sized; length: 15; DNA: TGTGCCAGCAGTGAATACCCCGGGACAGGGGATGAGCAGTTCTTC; CDR3: CASSEYPGTGDEQFF
D: TRBD1; J: TRBJ1-4; V: TRBV13; size: .; length: 14; DNA: TGTGCCAGCAGATTAGACAGGGGTGATGAAAAACTGTTTTTT; CDR3: CASRLDRGDEKLFF
D: TRBD1; J: TRBJ2-2; V: TRBV7-3; size: .; length: 17; DNA: TGTGCCAGCAGCTTAATGGGACAGGGGGCAGGCACCGGGGAGCTGTTTTTT; CDR3: CASSLMGQGAGTGELFF
D: TRBD1; J: TRBJ1-2; V: TRBV6-5; size: .; length: 14; DNA: TGTGCCAGCAGTACGACAGGGATCCGGGGTGGCTACACCTTC; CDR3: CASSTTGIRGGYTF
D: .; J: TRBJ1-2; V: TRBV9; size: few; length: 13; DNA: TGTGCCAGCAGCGTAGAGGGGATCTATGGCTACACCTTC; CDR3: CASSVEGIYGYTF
D: TRBD2; J: TRBJ2-5; V: TRBV12-5; size: .; length: 17; DNA: TGTGCTAGTGGTTTAGACTCAATAGCGGGGACGCAAATGACCCAGTACTTC; CDR3: CASGLDSIAGTQMTQYF
D: TRBD1; J: TRBJ2-7; V: TRBV6-5; size: .; length: 15; DNA: TGTGCCAGCAGTTCACCGGGACAGGGGACCTACGAGCAGTACTTC; CDR3: CASSSPGQGTYEQYF
D: TRBD2; J: TRBJ2-2; V: TRBV6-1; size: once; length: 15; DNA: TGTGCCAGCAGTCTGACTAGCGAGGGGACCGGGGAGCTGTTTTTT; CDR3: CASSLTSEGTGELFF
D: TRBD2; J: TRBJ2-1; V: TRBV4-1; size: .; length: 18; DNA: TGCGCCAGCAGCCAAGTACGGCTAGCGGGGGGCGGGACTCCTGAGCAGTTCTTC; CDR3: CASSQVRLAGGGTPEQFF
D: .; J: TRBJ1-1; V: TRBV5-1; size: .; length: 15; DNA: TGCGCCAGCAGCTTGGACGGCAGGCCGAACACTGAAGCTTTCTTT; CDR3: CASSLDGRPNTEAFF
D: TRBD2; J: TRBJ2-5; V: TRBV15; size: .; length: 15; DNA: TGTGCCACCAGCACAAAGCGGGGGGGACAAGAGACCCAGTACTTC; CDR3: CATSTKRGGQETQYF
D: .; J: TRBJ2-5; V: TRBV29-1; size: .; length: 13; DNA: TGCAGCGTTGATATACGGGGAATGAAGACCCAGTACTTC; CDR3: CSVDIRGMKTQYF
D: .; J: TRBJ1-2; V: TRBV4-2; size: once; length: 16; DNA: TGTGCCAGCAGCCAAGATCTCCCTTCAGGGTCCTATGGCTACACCTTC; CDR3: CASSQDLPSGSYGYTF
D: .; J: TRBJ2-7; V: TRBV27; size: once; length: 16; DNA: TGTGCCAGCAGCCTGGGCCCCGGGACTGCGTCCTACGAGCAGTACTTC; CDR3: CASSLGPGTASYEQYF
D: .; J: TRBJ2-5; V: TRBV7-2; size: .; length: 13; DNA: TGTGCCAGCAGCTTGGGGGGCCAAGAGACCCAGTACTTC; CDR3: CASSLGGQETQYF
D: TRBD1; J: TRBJ1-3; V: TRBV7-9; size: .; length: 17; DNA: TGTGCCAGCAGCTTCCCCGGGACAGGGAGTCCTGGAAACACCATATATTTT; CDR3: CASSFPGTGSPGNTIYF
D: TRBD2; J: TRBJ2-1; V: TRBV9; size: once; length: 16; DNA: TGTGCCAGCAGCACAGCCGGGGGCGGGGGGGACAATGAGCAGTTCTTC; CDR3: CASSTAGGGGDNEQFF
D: .; J: TRBJ2-7; V: TRBV2; size: .; length: 12; DNA: TGTGCCAGCAGTTTTCCCTACTACGAGCAGTACTTC; CDR3: CASSFPYYEQYF
D: .; J: TRBJ1-5; V: TRBV19; size: .; length: 17; DNA: TGTGCCAGTAGTATATATTTTGACAGCAATAGCAATCAGCCCCAGCATTTT; CDR3: CASSIYFDSNSNQPQHF
D: .; J: TRBJ2-3; V: TRBV21-1; size: .; length: 12; DNA: TGTGCCAGCAGGGGCCTGTCAGATACGCAGTATTTT; CDR3: CASRGLSDTQYF
D: .; J: TRBJ1-6; V: TRBV5-1; size: .; length: 14; DNA: TGCGCCAGCAGCTTGGGGGCAGGGGAATCACCCCTCCACTTT; CDR3: CASSLGAGESPLHF
D: .; J: TRBJ2-5; V: TRBV7-3; size: .; length: 13; DNA: TGTGCCAGCAGCCAGCAGGGAGGCGAGACCCAGTACTTC; CDR3: CASSQQGGETQYF
D: .; J: TRBJ1-2; V: TRBV6-1; size: .; length: 15; DNA: TGTGCCAGCAGTGCCAGACTTCCGGGGACTTATGGCTACACCTTC; CDR3: CASSARLPGTYGYTF
D: .; J: TRBJ2-3; V: TRBV2; size: .; length: 14; DNA: TGTGCCAGCAGGCTGAGACTATTGACAGATACGCAGTATTTT; CDR3: CASRLRLLTDTQYF
D: TRBD2; J: TRBJ2-3; V: TRBV5-1; size: .; length: 16; DNA: TGCGCCAGCAGCTTGGGGACTAGCGGGGGCACAGATACGCAGTATTTT; CDR3: CASSLGTSGGTDTQYF
D: TRBD1; J: TRBJ1-5; V: TRBV5-1; size: .; length: 17; DNA: TGCGCCAGCAGATGGCGACAGGGTCGGTACAGCAATCAGCCCCAGCATTTT; CDR3: CASRWRQGRYSNQPQHF
D: .; J: TRBJ1-3; V: TRBV9; size: .; length: 14; DNA: TGTGCCAGCAGCGCCCAGGGAAGTGGAAACACCATATATTTT; CDR3: CASSAQGSGNTIYF
D: .; J: TRBJ1-4; V: TRBV5-8; size: once; length: 16; DNA: TGTGCCAGCAGCCCCGCGAAGCAGGCCAGGAATGAAAAACTGTTTTTT; CDR3: CASSPAKQARNEKLFF
D: .; J: TRBJ1-2; V: TRBV7-9; size: once; length: 13; DNA: TGTGCCAGCAGCTTCCAGGGGACCGATGGCTACACCTTC; CDR3: CASSFQGTDGYTF
D: .; J: TRBJ1-1; V: TRBV4-1; size: once; length: 13; DNA: TGCGCCAGCAGCCTCCGAGCGAACACTGAAGCTTTCTTT; CDR3: CASSLRANTEAFF
D: TRBD2; J: TRBJ2-7; V: TRBV29-1; size: .; length: 15; DNA: TGCAGCGTTGAGGGCAACCGGGGGGAACCCTACGAGCAGTACTTC; CDR3: CSVEGNRGEPYEQYF
D: .; J: TRBJ2-1; V: TRBV6-5; size: .; length: 14; DNA: TGTGCCAGCAGTTACACGGGGGCCTACAATGAGCAGTTCTTC; CDR3: CASSYTGAYNEQFF
D: TRBD1; J: TRBJ1-5; V: TRBV4-1; size: .; length: 15; DNA: TGCGCCAGCAGCCCCGGACAGGGTGTGGATCAGCCCCAGCATTTT; CDR3: CASSPGQGVDQPQHF
D: .; J: TRBJ2-4; V: TRBV2; size: .; length: 13; DNA: TGTGCCTCCCAGGCCAGGCCCAAAAACATTCAGTACTTC; CDR3: CASQARPKNIQYF
D: TRBD2; J: TRBJ2-1; V: TRBV19; size: .; length: 13; DNA: TGTGCCAGTAGTATCCTGGGGGGGAATGAGCAGTTCTTC; CDR3: CASSILGGNEQFF
D: TRBD1; J: TRBJ2-7; V: TRBV10-3; size: .; length: 14; DNA: TGTGCCACCACGGGACAGGAAAAGGGCTACGAGCAGTACTTC; CDR3: CATTGQEKGYEQYF
D: TRBD1; J: TRBJ2-3; V: TRBV11-2; size: .; length: 15; DNA: TGTGCCAGCAGCGTAAGGACAGGGGGAGGGGATACGCAGTATTTT; CDR3: CASSVRTGGGDTQYF
D: .; J: TRBJ1-3; V: TRBV5-6; size: .; length: 15; DNA: TGTGCCAGCAGCTACCCCTCCGGCTCTGGAAACACCATATATTTT; CDR3: CASSYPSGSGNTIYF
D: .; J: TRBJ2-1; V: TRBV10-3; size: .; length: 12; DNA: TGTGCCATCAGTGACAGGGCGGCTGAGCAGTTCTTC; CDR3: CAISDRAAEQFF
D: TRBD1; J: TRBJ2-7; V: TRBV6-5; size: .; length: 14; DNA: TGTGCCAGCAGTCGGGGACAGGGCTCCTACGAGCAGTACTTC; CDR3: CASSRGQGSYEQYF
D: .; J: TRBJ1-2; V: TRBV5-6; size: .; length: 14; DNA: TGTGCCAGCAGCTTCCGATCGGGTAACTATGGCTACACCTTC; CDR3: CASSFRSGNYGYTF
D: TRBD2; J: TRBJ2-7; V: TRBV2; size: .; length: 12; DNA: TGTGCCAGCCGTGGACTAGCGGACGAGCAGTACTTC; CDR3: CASRGLADEQYF
D: .; J: TRBJ1-5; V: TRBV2; size: .; length: 13; DNA: TGTGCCAGCAGTGACAGGGTGGGTCAGCCCCAGCATTTT; CDR3: CASSDRVGQPQHF
D: .; J: TRBJ1-2; V: TRBV6-1; size: .; length: 12; DNA: TGTGCCAGCAGTGCCCCAGGGGTCGGCTACACCTTC; CDR3: CASSAPGVGYTF
D: TRBD1; J: TRBJ2-1; V: TRBV10-1; size: .; length: 15; DNA: TGCGCCAGCAGTGAGTATTTAGGACAGGACAATGAGCAGTTCTTC; CDR3: CASSEYLGQDNEQFF
D: .; J: TRBJ1-6; V: TRBV19; size: .; length: 13; DNA: TGTGCCAGTAGTATAGACAGGGATTCACCCCTCCACTTT; CDR3: CASSIDRDSPLHF
D: .; J: TRBJ2-3; V: TRBV15; size: .; length: 13; DNA: TGTGCCACCAGCAGAGATACAGAAGATACGCAGTATTTT; CDR3: CATSRDTEDTQYF
D: .; J: TRBJ2-7; V: TRBV25-1; size: .; length: 13; DNA: TGTGCCAGCAGTGAATATCGTGCTAGCGAGCAGTACTTC; CDR3: CASSEYRASEQYF
D: TRBD2; J: TRBJ2-1; V: TRBV10-1; size: .; length: 15; DNA: TGCGCCAGCAGTGAAAGGAGCGGGGCAGTCAATGAGCAGTTCTTC; CDR3: CASSERSGAVNEQFF
D: .; J: TRBJ2-5; V: TRBV7-2; size: .; length: 13; DNA: TGTGCCAGCAGCTTAGGAGGGTTGAAGACCCAGTACTTC; CDR3: CASSLGGLKTQYF
D: .; J: TRBJ1-4; V: TRBV5-8; size: .; length: 17; DNA: TGTGCCAGCAGCTTCGGGGTTTCAACCACAACTAATGAAAAACTGTTTTTT; CDR3: CASSFGVSTTTNEKLFF